The 9 T cell receptor beta chains below come from one sample, sequenced in a study of metastatic and nonmetastatic thyroid tumors. None of the patients had undergone any treatment ahead of thyroid surgery. TCRdb used MiXCR to call clones anew from the PCR reads. There are fewer than 40,000 clones in the sample; roughly 15% occur only once, and over 15% lies in the top ten. The specimen sequenced was blood. The receptor set was obtained from a male donor with papillary thyroid cancer or a benign thyroid nodule (not recorded which). Some clones in this sample may be carry-over from other donors' samples.

The chain joins TRBV2 to TRBJ1-1, with D uncertain. Germline V gene sequence: CDR1 SNHLY, CDR2 FYNNEI. The V and J ends lost 6 bases and 4 bases respectively, with 12 bases between them. This CDR3 has 13 amino acids. The CDR3 here is CASRRNEGTEAFF. CDR3 coding DNA: TGTGCCAGCAGACGGAATGAGGGCACTGAAGCTTTCTTT. Full variable domain (missing parts from reference TRBV2 and TRBJ1-1): EPEVTQTPSHQVTQMGQEVILRCVPISNHLYFYWYRQILGQKVEFLVSFYNNEISEKSEIFDDQFSVERPDGSNFTLKIRSTKLEDSAMYFCASRRNEGTEAFFGQGTRLTVV.

This clone was seen ten or more times. The chain has TRBV2 and TRBJ1-2; D is perhaps TRBD1 (5 bases). Trimming took 6 bases from V and 6 from J, leaving 14 bases between them. There are 13 residues in the CDR3. CDR1 is SNHLY and CDR2 is FYNNEI in the germline V gene. CDR3: CASRPTVWDGYTF. The CDR3 nucleotides read TGTGCCAGCAGGCCGACAGTCTGGGATGGCTACACCTTC.

This clone was detected ten times or more. This chain uses TRBV6-1 with TRBJ2-1; 13 positions match TRBD2. V gave up 4 bases and J gave up 0 bases; unmatched junction bases: 15. Per the germline V gene, CDR1 is MNHNS and CDR2 is SASEGT. The CDR3 covers 21 residues. In DNA, the CDR3 is TGTGCCAGCAGTGCAACCCATCCGGGACTAGCGGGAAGGGGCTCCTACAATGAGCAGTTCTTC. It yields the protein CASSATHPGLAGRGSYNEQFF.

This clone was recorded many times. For the CDR3, the DNA is TGTGCCTGGAGTGTAATGGGTAGCGGGATGGGGAATGAGCAGTTCTTC. The encoded protein is CAWSVMGSGMGNEQFF. The V and J genes are TRBV30 and TRBJ2-1, with 8 bases matching TRBD2. The germline CDR1 and CDR2 sequences are GTSNPN and SVGIG (reference sequence). V dropped 0 bases and J dropped 7; count of bases not matched to a gene: 11. The CDR3 has 16 residues.

There are many counts of this clone. V gene TRBV2 combines with J gene TRBJ1-1, with a tentative D call TRBD1 (6 bases). The V gene's germline CDR1 is SNHLY and CDR2 FYNNEI. Between the trimmed V and J ends, which lost 7 bases and 1 base, there was a span of 7 bases. The CDR3 length is 12 residues. CDR3 loop: CASIRGNTEAFF. The CDR3 DNA sequence: TGTGCCAGCATCAGGGGGAACACTGAAGCTTTCTTT.

This clone was observed many times. This chain links TRBV30 with TRBJ2-7, with a weak D call TRBD1 (6 bases). With 5 bases removed from V and 5 bases from J, the gap between germline ends came to 19 bases. This CDR3 has 14 residues. Per the germline V gene, CDR1 is GTSNPN and CDR2 is SVGIG (reference sequence). The CDR3 is CAWGTRQVVHEQYF. CDR3 nucleotides: TGTGCCTGGGGAACAAGACAGGTCGTCCACGAGCAGTACTTC.

This clone was observed at least ten times. The CDR3 bases are TGCAGTGCTACCTCGACCGGGACAGCTGATAATTCACCCCTCCACTTT. This codes for CSATSTGTADNSPLHF. J is TRBJ1-6 and V is TRBV20-1; TRBD1 agrees at 7 bases. CDR3 length equals 16 residues. From germline, CDR1 is DFQATT and CDR2 SNEGSKA (reference sequence). Trimming cost V 4 bases and J 5 bases; bases outside gene matches: 11.

About this clone: Lacking the conserved final phenylalanine or tryptophan, this CDR3 likely reflects a read error. Because the CDR3's place on the DNA is in doubt, the DNA is left out and the CDR3 is given as listed by TCRdb. The J gene is TRBJ2-6, the V gene TRBV7-2. The CDR3 spans 9 residues, counting both ends. From germline, CDR1 is SGHTA and CDR2 FQGNSA. The CDR3: CASSLFPTS.

This clone was picked up many times. The chain joins TRBV7-3 to TRBJ2-1; 11 nucleotides agree with TRBD2. V lost 5 bases and J lost 2; bases outside the gene matches: 5. CDR3 length: 16 amino acids. Germline loops: CDR1 SGHTA, CDR2 FQGTGA. CDR3 protein: CASSTGTSGTYNEQFF. The CDR3 region has the DNA TGTGCCAGCAGCACCGGGACTAGCGGAACCTACAATGAGCAGTTCTTC.